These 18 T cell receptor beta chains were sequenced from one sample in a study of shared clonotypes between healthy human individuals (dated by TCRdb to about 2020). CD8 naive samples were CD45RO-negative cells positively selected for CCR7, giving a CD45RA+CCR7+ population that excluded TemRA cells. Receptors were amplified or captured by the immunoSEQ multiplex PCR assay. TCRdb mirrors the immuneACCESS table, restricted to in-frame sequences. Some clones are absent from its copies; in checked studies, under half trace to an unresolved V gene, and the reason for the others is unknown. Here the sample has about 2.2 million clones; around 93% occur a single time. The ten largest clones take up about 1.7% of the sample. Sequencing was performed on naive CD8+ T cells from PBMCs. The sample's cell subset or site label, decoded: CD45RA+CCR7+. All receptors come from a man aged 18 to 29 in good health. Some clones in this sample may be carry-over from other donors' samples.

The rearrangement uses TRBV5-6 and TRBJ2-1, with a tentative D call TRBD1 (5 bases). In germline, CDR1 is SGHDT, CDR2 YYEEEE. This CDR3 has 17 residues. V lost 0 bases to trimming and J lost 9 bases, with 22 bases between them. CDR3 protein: CASSLAPDTRGRGEQFF. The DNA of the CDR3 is TGTGCCAGCAGCTTGGCACCGGATACACGAGGTAGGGGTGAGCAGTTCTTC.

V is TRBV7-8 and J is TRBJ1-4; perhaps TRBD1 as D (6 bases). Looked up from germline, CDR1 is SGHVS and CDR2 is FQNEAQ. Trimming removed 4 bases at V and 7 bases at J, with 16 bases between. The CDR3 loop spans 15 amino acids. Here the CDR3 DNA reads TGTGCCAGCAGCTCCACATCAGGGGCTCGTGAAAAACTGTTTTTT. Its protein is CASSSTSGAREKLFF.

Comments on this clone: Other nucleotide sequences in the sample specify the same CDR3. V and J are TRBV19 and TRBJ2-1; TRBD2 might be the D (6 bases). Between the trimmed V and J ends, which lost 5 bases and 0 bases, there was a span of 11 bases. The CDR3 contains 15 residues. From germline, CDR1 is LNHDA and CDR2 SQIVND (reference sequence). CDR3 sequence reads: CASSLSGSSYNEQFF. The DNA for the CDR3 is TGTGCCAGTAGTCTTAGCGGCAGCTCCTACAATGAGCAGTTCTTC.

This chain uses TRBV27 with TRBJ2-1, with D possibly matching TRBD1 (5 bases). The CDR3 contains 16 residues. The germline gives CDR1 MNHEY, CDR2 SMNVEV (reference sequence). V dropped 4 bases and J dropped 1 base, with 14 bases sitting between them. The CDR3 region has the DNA TGTGCCAGCAGTTCGTCAGGGTTCGGGTCCTACAATGAGCAGTTCTTC. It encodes CASSSSGFGSYNEQFF.

The CDR3: CASSGPISSYNEQFF. In DNA form, the CDR3 reads TGTGCCAGCAGTGGGCCTATCAGCTCCTACAATGAGCAGTTCTTC. The V gene is TRBV6-1, the J gene TRBJ2-1; D call uncertain. Germline loops: CDR1 MNHNS, CDR2 SASEGT. This CDR3 is built from 15 residues. The V end was cut by 4 bases, the J end by 0 bases, with 10 bases between.

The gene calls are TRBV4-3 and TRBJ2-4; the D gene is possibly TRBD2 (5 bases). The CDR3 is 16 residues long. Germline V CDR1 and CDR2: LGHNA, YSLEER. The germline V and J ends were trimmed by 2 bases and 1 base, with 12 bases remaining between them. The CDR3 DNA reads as TGCGCCAGCAGCCAATACTGGGGAGAGGCCAAAAACATTCAGTACTTC. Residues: CASSQYWGEAKNIQYF.

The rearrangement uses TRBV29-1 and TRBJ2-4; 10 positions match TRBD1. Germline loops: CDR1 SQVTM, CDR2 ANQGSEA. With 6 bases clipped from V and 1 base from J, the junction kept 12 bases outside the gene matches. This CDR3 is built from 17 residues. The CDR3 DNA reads TGCAGCGTCGGTCCCGGGACAGGGGCAGGGGCCAAAAACATTCAGTACTTC. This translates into CSVGPGTGAGAKNIQYF.

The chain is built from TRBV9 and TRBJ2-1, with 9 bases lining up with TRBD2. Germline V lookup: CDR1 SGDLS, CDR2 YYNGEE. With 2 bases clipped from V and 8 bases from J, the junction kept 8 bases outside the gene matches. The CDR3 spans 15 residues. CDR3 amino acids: CASSVAPSGVHEQFF. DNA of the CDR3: TGTGCCAGCAGCGTGGCCCCTAGCGGGGTCCATGAGCAGTTCTTC.

CDR3: CASSQGASGEYNEQFF. The CDR3 bases are TGCGCCAGCAGCCAAGGGGCTAGCGGGGAGTACAATGAGCAGTTCTTC. The chain joins TRBV4-1 to TRBJ2-1, with 9 bases identical to TRBD2. Germline CDR1 MGHRA, CDR2 YSYEKL. Trimming removed 1 base from V and 4 bases from J; junction bases left unmatched: 5. The CDR3 runs 16 residues.

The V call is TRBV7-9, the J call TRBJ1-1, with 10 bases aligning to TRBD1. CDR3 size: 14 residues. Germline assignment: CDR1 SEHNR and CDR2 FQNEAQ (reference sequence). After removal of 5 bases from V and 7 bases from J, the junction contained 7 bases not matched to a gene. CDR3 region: CASSIRQGAFEAFF. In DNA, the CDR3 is TGTGCCAGCAGCATAAGACAGGGGGCGTTTGAAGCTTTCTTT.

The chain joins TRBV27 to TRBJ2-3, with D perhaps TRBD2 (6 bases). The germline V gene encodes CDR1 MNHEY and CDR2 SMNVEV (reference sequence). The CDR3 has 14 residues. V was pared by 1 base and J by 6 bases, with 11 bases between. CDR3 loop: CASSLYTSSDTQYF. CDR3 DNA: TGTGCCAGCAGTTTATATACTAGCTCGGATACGCAGTATTTT.

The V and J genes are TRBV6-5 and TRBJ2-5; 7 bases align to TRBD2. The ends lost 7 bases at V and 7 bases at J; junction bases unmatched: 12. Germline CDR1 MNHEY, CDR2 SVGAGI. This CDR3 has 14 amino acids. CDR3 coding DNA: TGTGCCAGCATGACTAGCCTTAGGGGATTGACCCAGTACTTC. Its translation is CASMTSLRGLTQYF.

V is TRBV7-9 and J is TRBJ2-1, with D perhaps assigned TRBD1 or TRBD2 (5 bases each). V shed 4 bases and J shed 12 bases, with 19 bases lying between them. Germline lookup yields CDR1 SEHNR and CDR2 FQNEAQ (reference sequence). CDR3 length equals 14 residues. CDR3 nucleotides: TGTGCCAGCAGCTCCCTTGGACTGGGGGACGGGCAGTTCTTC. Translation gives CASSSLGLGDGQFF.

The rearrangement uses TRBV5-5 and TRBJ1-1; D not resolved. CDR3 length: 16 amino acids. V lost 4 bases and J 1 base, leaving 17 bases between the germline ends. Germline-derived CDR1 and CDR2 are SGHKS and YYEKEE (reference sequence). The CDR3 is CASSQEGPEPNTEAFF. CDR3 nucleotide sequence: TGTGCCAGCAGCCAAGAGGGCCCTGAGCCGAACACTGAAGCTTTCTTT.

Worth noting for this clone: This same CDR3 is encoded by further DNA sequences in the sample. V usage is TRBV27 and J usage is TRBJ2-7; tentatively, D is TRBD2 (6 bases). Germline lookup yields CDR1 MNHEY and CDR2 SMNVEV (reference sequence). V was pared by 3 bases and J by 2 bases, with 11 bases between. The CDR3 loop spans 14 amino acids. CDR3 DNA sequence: TGTGCCAGCAGTTTGGCGGGATCCACCTACGAGCAGTACTTC. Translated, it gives CASSLAGSTYEQYF.

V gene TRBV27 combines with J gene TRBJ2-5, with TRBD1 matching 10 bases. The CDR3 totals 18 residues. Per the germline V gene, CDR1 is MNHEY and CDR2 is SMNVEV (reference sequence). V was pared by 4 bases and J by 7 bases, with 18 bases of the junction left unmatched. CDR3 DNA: TGTGCCAGCAGTTCCTGGGGACAGGGGCGCAGCTGGGGGTCGACCCAGTACTTC. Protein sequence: CASSSWGQGRSWGSTQYF.

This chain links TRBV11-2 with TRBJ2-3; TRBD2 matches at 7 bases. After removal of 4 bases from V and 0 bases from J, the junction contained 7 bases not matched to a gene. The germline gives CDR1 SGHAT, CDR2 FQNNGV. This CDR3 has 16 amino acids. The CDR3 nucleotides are TGTGCCAGCAGCTGGCGGGAGCGGGGCAGCACAGATACGCAGTATTTT. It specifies CASSWRERGSTDTQYF.

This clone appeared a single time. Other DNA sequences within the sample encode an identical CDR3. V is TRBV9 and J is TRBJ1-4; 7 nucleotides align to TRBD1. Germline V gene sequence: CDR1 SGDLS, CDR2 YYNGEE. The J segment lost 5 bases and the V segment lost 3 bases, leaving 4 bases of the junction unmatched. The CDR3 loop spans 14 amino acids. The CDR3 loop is CASSAGTANEKLFF. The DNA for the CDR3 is TGTGCCAGCAGCGCCGGGACAGCGAATGAAAAACTGTTTTTT.